The 27 T cell receptor beta chains below come from one sample, sequenced in a study of T cells in Graves' hyperthyroidism and ophthalmopathy. Using RNA transcripts as the source, TCR beta CDR3 regions were amplified. In the first-round RT-PCR of the TCR CDR3, the HTBI primer set was used. Each CDR3 protein is one row after TCRdb ran MiXCR on the multiplex PCR reads. The data contain 640,000 or so distinct CDR3 sequences, roughly 14% of them singletons. The material sequenced was blood. These receptors originate from a woman in her 40s with Graves' ophthalmopathy.

This clonotype was found a few times. This chain connects TRBV28 to TRBJ2-2; TRBD2 aligns across 9 bases. This CDR3 is 16 amino acids long. Germline loops: CDR1 MDHEN, CDR2 SYDVKM. Trimming cost V 4 bases and J 1 base; bases outside gene matches: 4. Here the CDR3 DNA reads TGTGCCAGCAGTTCACGACTAGCGGAGAACACCGGGGAGCTGTTTTTT. Amino acids: CASSSRLAENTGELFF.

This chain links TRBV9 with TRBJ1-1; D might be TRBD1 (6 bases). The CDR3 contains 13 residues. V shed 7 bases and J shed 5 bases, with 15 bases lying between them. The V gene's germline CDR1 is SGDLS and CDR2 YYNGEE. This CDR3 is CASGGLGGTEAFF. The CDR3 DNA reads TGTGCCAGCGGGGGTCTAGGGGGGACTGAAGCTTTCTTT.

This clonotype has ten or more counts. CDR3 sequence reads: CASSHGTVSSGEQYF. The CDR3 DNA sequence: TGTGCCAGCAGCCACGGGACAGTCTCATCGGGCGAGCAGTACTTC. V is TRBV11-3 and J is TRBJ2-7; 7 bases agree with TRBD1. Germline V gene sequence: CDR1 SGHNT, CDR2 YENEEA. The V and J ends lost 5 bases and 6 bases, in that order; junction bases with no gene match: 13. This CDR3 is built from 15 residues.

This clonotype was observed a handful of times. This chain links TRBV29-1 with TRBJ2-4; D might be TRBD1 (6 bases). V was pared by 0 bases and J by 8 bases, with 11 bases between. CDR1 is SQVTM and CDR2 is ANQGSEA in the germline V gene. The CDR3 extends over 13 amino acids. CDR3 sequence: CSVEDSEGDIQYF. For the CDR3, the DNA is TGCAGCGTTGAAGATTCTGAGGGGGACATTCAGTACTTC.

For this clonotype: This sequence may be a read error, since a much larger clone differs from it by one base. V and J are TRBV7-9 and TRBJ2-2; weak D call: TRBD1 (8 bases). Germline lookup yields CDR1 SEHNR and CDR2 FQNEAQ (reference sequence). This CDR3 spans 14 amino acids. Trimming took off 5 bases at V and 6 bases at J, with 13 bases between the two ends. The CDR3 DNA sequence: TGTGCCAGCAGCGGACAGGGAGGGGCCGGGGAGCTGTTTTTT. This codes for CASSGQGGAGELFF.

The rearrangement uses TRBV5-1 and TRBJ2-7, with 8 nucleotides matching TRBD1. The CDR3 totals 15 residues. V shed 0 bases, J shed 6 bases, and the junction held 8 bases outside the gene matches. Germline-derived CDR1 and CDR2 are SGHRS and YFSETQ. The CDR3 sequence is CASSLGAGGIREQYF. The CDR3, as DNA: TGCGCCAGCAGCTTGGGGGCAGGGGGCATCCGCGAGCAGTACTTC.

This chain uses TRBV27 with TRBJ2-7; 8 positions match TRBD2. V lost 5 bases to trimming and J lost 4 bases; unmatched junction nucleotides: 10. Germline CDR1 and CDR2: MNHEY and SMNVEV (reference sequence). The CDR3 sequence is 15 residues long. CDR3 residues: CASSAAGGSLYEQYF. The CDR3 DNA follows: TGTGCCAGCAGTGCTGCGGGAGGTTCCCTATACGAGCAGTACTTC.

This clonotype was seen repeatedly, ten times or more. This chain joins TRBV12-3 or TRBV12-4 and TRBJ2-7, with 7 bases fitting TRBD1. The V and J ends lost 5 bases and 3 bases, in that order; junction bases with no gene match: 4. The CDR3 length is 13 residues. Here the CDR3 reads CASSPGQVYEQYF. CDR3 DNA sequence: TGTGCCAGCAGTCCAGGACAGGTCTACGAGCAGTACTTC.

V usage is TRBV6-1 and J usage is TRBJ1-5; D ambiguous. This CDR3 is built from 13 residues. Germline V CDR1 and CDR2: MNHNS, SASEGT. The V and J ends lost 2 bases and 7 bases respectively, with 9 bases between them. The CDR3, as DNA: TGTGCCAGCAGTGAACACAGCCAACAGCCCCAGCATTTT. Translation gives CASSEHSQQPQHF.

This chain links TRBV6-4 with TRBJ2-6, with 7 nucleotides matching TRBD1. The CDR3 runs to 17 residues. Germline lookup yields CDR1 MRHNA and CDR2 SNTAGT. V lost 7 bases and J lost 0; bases outside the gene matches: 9. CDR3 protein: CASTPQGPNSGANVLTF. The CDR3 DNA follows: TGTGCCAGCACCCCACAGGGGCCGAACTCTGGGGCCAACGTCCTGACTTTC.

This clonotype was seen repeatedly, ten times or more. V and J are TRBV11-2 and TRBJ2-5; D could derive from TRBD1 or TRBD2 (6 bases each). From germline, CDR1 is SGHAT and CDR2 FQNNGV. V lost 1 base, J lost 4 bases, and 16 bases lay in between. This CDR3 has 16 residues. The CDR3 DNA sequence: TGTGCCAGCAGCTTAGTTGGGGGGCTTGTTGGAGAGACCCAGTACTTC. It yields the protein CASSLVGGLVGETQYF.

This chain uses TRBV12-3 or TRBV12-4 with TRBJ1-3; D perhaps matches TRBD1 (6 bases). Trimming shortened V by 2 bases and J by 5 bases, and 10 bases separated the two germline ends. The CDR3 has 14 amino acids. The CDR3 here is CASSLRTVRNTIYF. As DNA, the CDR3 is TGTGCCAGCAGTTTAAGGACAGTAAGAAACACCATATATTTT.

This clonotype was counted ten times or more. This rearrangement joins TRBV7-2 to TRBJ2-7; D ambiguous. Germline-derived CDR1 and CDR2 are SGHTA and FQGNSA. Trimming took 5 bases from V and 3 from J, leaving 17 bases between them. The CDR3 is 15 residues long. CDR3 residues: CASSLGTEQLYEQYF. CDR3 coding DNA: TGTGCCAGCAGCCTCGGTACGGAGCAGCTCTACGAGCAGTACTTC.

This clonotype appeared many times. The chain employs TRBV24-1 and TRBJ2-2; D remains ambiguous. CDR3 length equals 15 residues. Germline CDR1 reads KGHDR; CDR2 reads SFDVKD. V was trimmed by 3 bases and J by 1 base, leaving 8 bases between them. The CDR3 DNA follows: TGTGCCACCAGTGATAAGGTTGGGAACACCGGGGAGCTGTTTTTT. This encodes CATSDKVGNTGELFF.

This clonotype was counted a few times. The chain is built from TRBV30 and TRBJ1-5; TRBD1 is a possible D gene (5 bases). Trimming stripped 0 bases from V and 6 bases from J, with 15 bases between. The CDR3 is made up of 15 amino acids. Germline CDR1 reads GTSNPN; CDR2 reads SVGIG (reference sequence). The CDR3 DNA sequence: TGTGCCTGGAGTGTAGGCATCCATGGGGGTCAGCCCCAGCATTTT. This codes for CAWSVGIHGGQPQHF.

This clonotype was seen at least ten times. The CDR3 loop is CATSDFGREGEETQYF. The CDR3 DNA follows: TGTGCCACCAGTGATTTCGGCAGGGAAGGCGAAGAGACCCAGTACTTC. V is TRBV24-1 and J is TRBJ2-5; a possible D gene is TRBD1 (5 bases). The germline V and J ends were trimmed by 1 base and 3 bases, with 14 bases remaining between them. Germline V CDR1 and CDR2: KGHDR, SFDVKD. The CDR3 extends over 16 amino acids.

This clonotype came up many times. The chain recombines TRBV6-5 with TRBJ2-7; the D is unclear. Trimming removed 6 bases from V and 5 bases from J, with 14 bases in between. The CDR3 is 13 amino acids. Germline V CDR1 and CDR2: MNHEY, SVGAGI. CDR3 sequence reads: CASRTGLRDEQYF. CDR3 bases: TGTGCCAGCAGGACGGGCCTTCGGGACGAGCAGTACTTC.

The V call is TRBV30, the J call TRBJ1-1; no clear D. The V end lost 1 base, the J end lost 1 base, and 4 bases lay between the germline ends. CDR1 and CDR2 (germline): GTSNPN, SVGIG (reference sequence). The CDR3 is 12 amino acids. For the CDR3, the DNA is TGTGCCTGGAGTGGTCGGAACACTGAAGCTTTCTTT. Translated, it gives CAWSGRNTEAFF. Full variable domain (missing parts from reference TRBV30 and TRBJ1-1): SQTIHQWPATLVQPVGSPLSLECTVEGTSNPNLYWYRQAAGRGLQLLFYSVGIGQISSEVPQNLSASRPQDRQFILSSKKLLLSDSGFYLCAWSGRNTEAFFGQGTRLTVV.

This clonotype was observed at least ten times. The chain links TRBV20-1 to TRBJ2-5; 7 bases fit TRBD2. The germline gives CDR1 DFQATT, CDR2 SNEGSKA (reference sequence). The CDR3 consists of 15 residues. J gave up 1 base and V 3 bases, and 8 bases lay outside the gene matches. The CDR3: CSASDPGGLQETQYF. DNA for the CDR3: TGCAGTGCTAGCGATCCGGGAGGACTCCAAGAGACCCAGTACTTC.

This clonotype was counted only a few times. The chain combines TRBV6-1 with TRBJ1-5; a possible D gene is TRBD1 (6 bases). The length of the CDR3 is 16 residues. The germline V gene encodes CDR1 MNHNS and CDR2 SASEGT. V was cut by 7 bases and J by 1 base, with 17 bases left in between. CDR3 in DNA: TGTGCCAGCATTGCGGACAGAGTTGAAAGCAATCAGCCCCAGCATTTT. Encoded protein: CASIADRVESNQPQHF.

The chain couples TRBV30 to TRBJ2-4; D is uncertain. Germline CDR1 and CDR2: GTSNPN and SVGIG (reference sequence). V was cut by 4 bases and J by 15 bases, with 25 bases left in between. The CDR3 contains 14 residues. The CDR3 nucleotides are TGTGCCTGGACCTCTCTGTCATCGACCGGCAAAGGGTACTTC. Protein: CAWTSLSSTGKGYF.

This chain connects TRBV11-1 to TRBJ2-7; D is uncertain. Germline CDR1 and CDR2: SGHAT and FQDESV (reference sequence). The V and J ends lost 7 bases and 0 bases respectively, with 19 bases between them. The CDR3 covers 16 residues. The CDR3 DNA follows: TGTGCCAGCAACCGGATGGTGGGCCAGGACTCCTACGAGCAGTACTTC. It yields the protein CASNRMVGQDSYEQYF.

In its sample, this clonotype was seen many times. The gene calls are TRBV9 and TRBJ2-2; D gene unclear. Trimming left V 4 bases short and J 0 bases short, with 13 bases between. The CDR3 runs to 16 residues. CDR1 and CDR2 (germline): SGDLS, YYNGEE. CDR3 nucleotides: TGTGCCAGCAGCTCCAGACAATACTCGAACACCGGGGAGCTGTTTTTT. Translated, it gives CASSSRQYSNTGELFF.

This clonotype was detected many times. CDR3: CASSLSPFGGYGYTF. In DNA form, the CDR3 reads TGTGCCAGCAGTTTATCCCCCTTTGGGGGCTATGGCTACACCTTC. This sequence joins TRBV28 and TRBJ1-2; tentative D call: TRBD1 (5 bases). Between the trimmed V and J ends, which lost 1 base and 4 bases, there was a span of 13 bases. The length of the CDR3 is 15 residues. Looked up from germline, CDR1 is MDHEN and CDR2 is SYDVKM.

This clonotype came up many times. The V call is TRBV7-2, the J call TRBJ2-2; no clear D. The CDR3 contains 14 residues. V lost 0 bases, J lost 3 bases, and 5 bases lay in between. Germline V gene sequence: CDR1 SGHTA, CDR2 FQGNSA. In nucleotides, the CDR3 is TGTGCCAGCAGCTTAGCTCCTTACACCGGGGAGCTGTTTTTT. Its translation is CASSLAPYTGELFF.

This clonotype was seen just once. The junction and the germline gene differ at one end; a read error may be behind it. J is TRBJ1-2 and V is TRBV20-1; no clear D. The germline V gene encodes CDR1 DFQATT and CDR2 SNEGSKA (reference sequence). The CDR3 is 10 residues long. The CDR3 nucleotides read TGTAGTGCTAGCTCGGATGGCTACACCTTC. Amino acids: CSASSDGYTF.

This chain joins TRBV15 and TRBJ2-7; a possible D gene is TRBD1 (6 bases). This CDR3 is 13 amino acids long. Germline V CDR1 and CDR2: LNHNV, YYDKDF (reference sequence). The V and J ends lost 1 base and 3 bases respectively, with 7 bases between them. The CDR3 spells CATSRARGYEQYF. In DNA, the CDR3 is TGTGCCACCAGCAGAGCCAGGGGCTACGAGCAGTACTTC.